Listed below are T cell receptor beta chains from one sample, sequenced in a study of T cell responses to AZD1222 COVID-19 vaccine. TCRdb keeps only in-frame clones here, not all; method: immunoSEQ multiplex PCR. Of some 160,000 clones in the sample, less than 95% were seen once. Here the sequenced sample was peripheral blood, taken on day 0 of AZD1222 vaccination. These receptors all come from an adult in good health. CDR3s include the opening cysteine and the closing phenylalanine or tryptophan. The order of the fields is CDR3 protein, CDR3 DNA, J gene, D gene, clone size, V gene. The D gene is left open where the match is weak. A clone size is listed for some rows: how often the clone was seen (once, few, many), or a class if it is expanded.

CATSDGGTGGQKLFF | TGTGCCACCAGTGATGGGGGGACAGGGGGACAAAAACTGTTTTTT | TRBJ1-4 | TRBD1 | . | TRBV24-1
CASTSDGGRNNEQFF | TGTGCCAGCACGTCTGATGGTGGGAGGAACAATGAGCAGTTCTTC | TRBJ2-1 | . | . | TRBV2
CAISERYEQYF | TGTGCCATCAGCGAGAGATACGAGCAGTACTTC | TRBJ2-7 | . | . | TRBV10-3
CASSIDNVAGELFF | TGTGCCAGTAGTATAGATAATGTAGCCGGGGAGCTGTTTTTT | TRBJ2-2 | . | . | TRBV19
CASSLRLAGGQNEQFF | TGTGCCAGCAGCTTACGTCTAGCGGGAGGGCAAAATGAGCAGTTCTTC | TRBJ2-1 | TRBD2 | . | TRBV5-5
CASSERLTDTQYF | TGTGCCAGCAGTGAACGACTTACAGATACGCAGTATTTT | TRBJ2-3 | . | . | TRBV2
CASSTGQGTDTQYF | TGTGCCAGCAGCACCGGACAGGGAACAGATACGCAGTATTTT | TRBJ2-3 | TRBD1 | once | TRBV11-3
CASSPQGGYEQYF | TGTGCCAGTAGTCCACAGGGGGGGTACGAGCAGTACTTC | TRBJ2-7 | . | . | TRBV19
CSTPGTGTGYTF | TGCAGCACTCCCGGGACAGGGACAGGCTACACCTTC | TRBJ1-2 | TRBD1 | . | TRBV29-1
CATSAGGIEGTEAFF | TGTGCCACCAGTGCCGGGGGAATCGAGGGCACTGAAGCTTTCTTT | TRBJ1-1 | . | . | TRBV24-1
CASSLVGANVLTF | TGTGCCAGCAGTTTGGTCGGGGCCAACGTCCTGACTTTC | TRBJ2-6 | . | . | TRBV27
CASSTTTSGSRYTGELFF | TGTGCCAGCAGCACCACGACTAGCGGGAGCAGGTACACCGGGGAGCTGTTTTTT | TRBJ2-2 | . | . | TRBV21-1
CASSIAPPGQGAFF | TGTGCCAGCAGCATAGCCCCCCCCGGACAGGGAGCTTTCTTT | TRBJ1-1 | TRBD1 | . | TRBV7-8
CASRGPPEGQPQHF | TGTGCCAGTAGAGGGCCCCCGGAGGGTCAGCCCCAGCATTTT | TRBJ1-5 | . | . | TRBV19
CASSDDFFSLHF | TGTGCCAGCAGTGATGACTTCTTCTCCCTCCACTTT | TRBJ1-6 | . | . | TRBV6-1
CAWSARTEAFF | TGTGCCTGGAGTGCTAGGACTGAAGCTTTCTTT | TRBJ1-1 | . | . | TRBV30
CASSELAGAYNEQFF | TGCGCCAGCAGTGAGCTAGCGGGAGCCTACAATGAGCAGTTCTTC | TRBJ2-1 | TRBD2 | . | TRBV10-2
CASSGRVTGGWVGYTF | TGTGCCAGCAGTGGAAGGGTGACAGGGGGCTGGGTTGGCTACACCTTC | TRBJ1-2 | TRBD1 | . | TRBV2
CASSWGQGYAGELFF | TGTGCCAGCAGCTGGGGACAGGGGTACGCCGGGGAGCTGTTTTTT | TRBJ2-2 | TRBD1 | . | TRBV28
CASSESSGASNEQFF | TGCGCCAGCAGTGAATCCAGCGGGGCATCCAATGAGCAGTTCTTC | TRBJ2-1 | TRBD2 | . | TRBV10-1
CASSLQNTGELFF | TGCGCCAGCAGCTTACAGAACACCGGGGAGCTGTTTTTT | TRBJ2-2 | . | . | TRBV5-1